Sequencing of this T cell receptor beta chain was carried out in a study of T cells in Graves' hyperthyroidism and ophthalmopathy. Study results and caveats: Peripheral blood also featured most of the thyroid clonotypes expanded above 0.001. It was a median 6.5 months before onset that the model predicted ophthalmopathy.

Researchers barred patients who had uncontrolled infection, other autoimmune disease, pregnancy or lactation. Diagnosis relied on clinical symptoms, serum thyroxine and TRAb, thyroid ultrasound and orbital computed tomography. A word on this clonotype: Its antigen is still unknown.

The investigators amplified TCR beta CDR3 regions from RNA transcripts. HTBI primers were the set used in a first-round RT-PCR of the TCR CDR3. TCRdb called the multiplex PCR reads again in MiXCR, with one record for every CDR3 protein. The data show more than 500,000 distinct CDR3 sequences, 15% to 20% seen once. The TCR sequence derives from a woman in her thirties with Graves' ophthalmopathy. The sequencing sample was made of blood.

CDR3 sequence reads: CASSAGLHRPQYF. CDR3 nucleotides: TGTGCCAGCAGCGCGGGGCTCCATAGACCCCAGTACTTC. The chain links TRBV7-9 to TRBJ2-5; possibly TRBD2 for D (6 bases). V dropped 5 bases and J dropped 9 bases, with 16 bases sitting between them. CDR3 length equals 13 residues. Germline CDR1 is SEHNR and CDR2 is FQNEAQ (reference sequence). The full variable domain, its missing parts supplied by reference TRBV7-9 and TRBJ2-5, is DTGVSQNPRHKITKRGQNVTFRCDPISEHNRLYWYRQTLGQGPEFLTYFQNEAQLEKSRLLSDRFSAERPKGSFSTLEIQRTEQGDSAMYLCASSAGLHRPQYFGPGTRLLVL.